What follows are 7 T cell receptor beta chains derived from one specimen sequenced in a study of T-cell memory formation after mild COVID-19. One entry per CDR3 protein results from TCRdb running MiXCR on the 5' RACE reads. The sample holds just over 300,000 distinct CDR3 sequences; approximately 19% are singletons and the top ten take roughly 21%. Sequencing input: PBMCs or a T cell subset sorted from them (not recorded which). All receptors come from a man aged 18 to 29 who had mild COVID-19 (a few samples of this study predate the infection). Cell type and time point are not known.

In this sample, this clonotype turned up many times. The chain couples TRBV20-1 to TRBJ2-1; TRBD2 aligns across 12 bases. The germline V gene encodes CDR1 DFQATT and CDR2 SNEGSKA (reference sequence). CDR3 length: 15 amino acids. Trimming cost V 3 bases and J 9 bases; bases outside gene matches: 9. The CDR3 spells CSASLASGGAAEQFF. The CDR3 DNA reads TGCAGTGCTAGTCTGGCTAGCGGGGGGGCCGCTGAGCAGTTCTTC.

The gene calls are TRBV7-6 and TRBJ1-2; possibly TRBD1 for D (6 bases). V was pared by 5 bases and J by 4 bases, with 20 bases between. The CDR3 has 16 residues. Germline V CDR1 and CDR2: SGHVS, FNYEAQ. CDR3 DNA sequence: TGTGCCAGCAGCCTACAGGTTGGGGGCCCGGTCTATGGCTACACCTTC. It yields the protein CASSLQVGGPVYGYTF.

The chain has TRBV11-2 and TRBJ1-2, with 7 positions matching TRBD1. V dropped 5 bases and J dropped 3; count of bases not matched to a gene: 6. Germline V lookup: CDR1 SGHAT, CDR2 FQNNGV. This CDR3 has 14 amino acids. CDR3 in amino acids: CASSIWTGDYGYTF. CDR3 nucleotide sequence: TGTGCCAGCAGCATCTGGACAGGAGACTATGGCTACACCTTC.

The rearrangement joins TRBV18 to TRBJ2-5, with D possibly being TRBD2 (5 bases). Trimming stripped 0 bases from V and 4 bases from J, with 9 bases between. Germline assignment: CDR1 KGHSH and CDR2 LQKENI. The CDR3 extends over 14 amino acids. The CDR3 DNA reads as TGTGCCAGCTCACCACCGGTCGGGGTAGAGACCCAGTACTTC. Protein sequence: CASSPPVGVETQYF.

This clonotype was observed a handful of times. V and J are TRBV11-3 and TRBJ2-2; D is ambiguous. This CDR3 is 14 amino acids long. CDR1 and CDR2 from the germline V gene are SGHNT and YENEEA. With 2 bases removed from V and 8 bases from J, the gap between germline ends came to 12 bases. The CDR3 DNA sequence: TGTGCCAGCAGCTTATCAGTTGTTGGGGGGGAGCTGTTTTTT. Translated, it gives CASSLSVVGGELFF.

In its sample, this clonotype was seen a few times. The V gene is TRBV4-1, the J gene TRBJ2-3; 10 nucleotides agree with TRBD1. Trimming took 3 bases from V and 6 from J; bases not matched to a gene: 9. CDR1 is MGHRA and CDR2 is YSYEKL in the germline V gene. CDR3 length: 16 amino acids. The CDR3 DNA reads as TGCGCCAGCAGCCAGGCGGACAGGGGGATAGCGGATACGCAGTATTTT. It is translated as CASSQADRGIADTQYF.

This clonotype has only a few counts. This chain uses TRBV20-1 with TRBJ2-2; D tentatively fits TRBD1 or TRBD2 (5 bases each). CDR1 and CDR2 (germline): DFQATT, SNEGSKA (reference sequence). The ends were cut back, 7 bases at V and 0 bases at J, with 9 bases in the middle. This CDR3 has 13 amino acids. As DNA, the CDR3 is TGCAGTGGAGGGGCGGCGAACACCGGGGAGCTGTTTTTT. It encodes CSGGAANTGELFF.